This TCR beta chain was recorded in a study of graft-versus-host responses after intestinal transplantation. The wider study: The recipients all started with anti-thymocyte globulin induction and then took tacrolimus and steroids for 3 to 4 years. Broader study findings: Detected in recipient marrow were GvH clones, some of which were first observed in ileum or blood. Individuals who had graft-donor T cell macrochimerism had allografts that showed high graft-versus-host to host-versus-graft clonal ratios.

The CDR3 has 14 residues. The V end lost 10 bases, the J end lost 1 base, and 14 bases lay between the germline ends. The germline V gene has CDR1 WSHSY and CDR2 SAAADI. Lamina propria and intraepithelial lymphocytes were released by processing graft tissue. The sample holds one count of this clone. Its specificity is unknown. The data were produced by immunoSEQ multiplex PCR, yet TCRdb's version contains in-frame clones alone and is incomplete. Of around 15,000 clones in the sample, 75% to 90% were seen once. This chain joins TRBV10-2 and TRBJ2-1, with D possibly TRBD2 on 5 matching bases. The source was ileum tissue, collected about 14 weeks after intestinal transplant. This clonotype was sampled from a human patient who received an intestinal transplant, so some T cells may come from the graft donor. CDR3 protein: CATDPGSSYNEQFF. CDR3 DNA sequence: TGCGCCACCGATCCGGGATCGTCCTACAATGAGCAGTTCTTC.